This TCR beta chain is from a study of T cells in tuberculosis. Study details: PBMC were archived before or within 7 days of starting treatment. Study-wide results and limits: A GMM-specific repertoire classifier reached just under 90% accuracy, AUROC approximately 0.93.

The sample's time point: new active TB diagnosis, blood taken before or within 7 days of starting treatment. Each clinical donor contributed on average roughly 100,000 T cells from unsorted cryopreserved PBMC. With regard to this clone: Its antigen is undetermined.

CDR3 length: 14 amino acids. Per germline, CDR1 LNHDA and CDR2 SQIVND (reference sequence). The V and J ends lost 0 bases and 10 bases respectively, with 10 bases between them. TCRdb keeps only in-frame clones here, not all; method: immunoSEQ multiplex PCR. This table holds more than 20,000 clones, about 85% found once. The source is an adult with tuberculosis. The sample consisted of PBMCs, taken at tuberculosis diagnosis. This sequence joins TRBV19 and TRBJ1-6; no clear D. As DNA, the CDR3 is TGTGCCAGTAGTATAGAGGTGGCACAATCACCCCTCCACTTT. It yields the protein CASSIEVAQSPLHF.